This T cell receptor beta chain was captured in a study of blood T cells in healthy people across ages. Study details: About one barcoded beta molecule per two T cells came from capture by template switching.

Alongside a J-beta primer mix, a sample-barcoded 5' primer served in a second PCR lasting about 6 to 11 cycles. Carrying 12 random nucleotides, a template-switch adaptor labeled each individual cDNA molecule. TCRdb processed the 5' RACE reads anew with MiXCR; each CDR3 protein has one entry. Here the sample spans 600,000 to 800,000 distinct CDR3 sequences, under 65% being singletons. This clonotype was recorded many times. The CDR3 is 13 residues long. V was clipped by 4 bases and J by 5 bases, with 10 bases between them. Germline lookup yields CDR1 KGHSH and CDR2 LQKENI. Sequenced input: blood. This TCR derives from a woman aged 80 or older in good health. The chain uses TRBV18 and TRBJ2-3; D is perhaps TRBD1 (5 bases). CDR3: CASSLNQGDTQYF. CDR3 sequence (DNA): TGTGCCAGCTCACTTAACCAGGGAGATACGCAGTATTTT.